One and the same sample provided the 8 T cell receptor beta chains below, sequenced in a study of CD8+ T cells in alopecia areata listed by TCRdb under 2018. The time point label on this specimen signifies: 24 weeks on oral tofacitinib. Sample treatment or condition, as interpreted from the label and publication: oral pan-JAK inhibitor, 5-10 mg twice daily. Libraries were prepared through the immunoSEQ multiplex PCR assay. For TCR sequencing, RNA was extracted from every sample and reverse transcribed into cDNA to serve as template. In its TCRdb copy, this immuneACCESS table keeps in-frame sequences only and misses some clones. Where compared with another copy, unresolved V genes explain less than half of these, and the others have no known cause. Present in this sample are under 350,000 clones, roughly 64% of which were seen just once. Of the sample, about 1.8% falls within the top ten clones. The material was CD4+ T cells sorted from blood, obtained at week 24, from a patient treated with tofacitinib. The receptor source for this set is a human donor with alopecia areata.

This chain links TRBV30 with TRBJ1-2; D is perhaps TRBD1 (5 bases). The CDR3 has 16 residues. V gave up 1 base and J gave up 4 bases, with 19 bases separating them. Germline V CDR1 and CDR2: GTSNPN, SVGIG (reference sequence). CDR3 DNA sequence: TGTGCCTGGAGTGGGTTGGGGGATGGAGAAGTCTATGGCTACACCTTC. Protein product: CAWSGLGDGEVYGYTF.

The V call is TRBV5-4, the J call TRBJ2-1; D unclear. The germline gives CDR1 SGHNT, CDR2 YYREEE (reference sequence). This CDR3 has 14 residues. Trimming left V 0 bases short and J 3 bases short, with 7 bases between. Here the CDR3 reads CASSLENSYNEQFF. The CDR3 nucleotides read TGTGCCAGCAGCTTGGAAAACAGCTACAATGAGCAGTTCTTC.

This chain uses TRBV27 with TRBJ2-5, with D possibly being TRBD2 (7 bases). The germline V and J ends were trimmed by 3 bases and 5 bases, with 25 bases remaining between them. The CDR3 is 18 amino acids. CDR1 MNHEY and CDR2 SMNVEV come from the germline V gene (reference sequence). CDR3 residues: CASSFNPGLGGRFETQYF. For the CDR3, the DNA is TGTGCCAGCAGTTTCAATCCGGGTTTGGGGGGGCGATTTGAGACCCAGTACTTC.

The chain carries TRBV30 and TRBJ1-4, with no clear D. Germline-derived CDR1 and CDR2 are GTSNPN and SVGIG (reference sequence). The CDR3 totals 14 residues. Trimming shortened V by 5 bases and J by 7 bases, and 17 bases separated the two germline ends. DNA of the CDR3: TGTGCCTGGGAACCCGCGATTGGGCGTGAAAAACTGTTTTTT. Its protein is CAWEPAIGREKLFF.

This clone came up once. The J gene is TRBJ2-5, the V gene TRBV10-3; TRBD1 is a possible D gene (6 bases). This CDR3 is 13 amino acids long. V was clipped by 5 bases and J by 7 bases, with 14 bases between them. Germline CDR1 reads ENHRY; CDR2 reads SYGVKD. The CDR3 protein is CAISSNSRGTQYF. As DNA, the CDR3 is TGTGCCATCAGTTCAAACTCCAGGGGGACCCAGTACTTC.

The chain carries TRBV5-1 and TRBJ2-1; the D gene is possibly TRBD1 (6 bases). Trimming stripped 0 bases from V and 2 bases from J, with 9 bases between. In germline, CDR1 is SGHRS, CDR2 YFSETQ. The CDR3 extends over 15 amino acids. The CDR3 DNA is TGCGCCAGCAGCTTGGTAGGGGGTGCCTACAATGAGCAGTTCTTC. Protein product: CASSLVGGAYNEQFF.

The chain employs TRBV29-1 and TRBJ2-7; D possibly corresponds to TRBD1 (6 bases). Germline CDR1 reads SQVTM; CDR2 reads ANQGSEA. Trimming removed 8 bases at V and 4 bases at J, with 12 bases between. The CDR3 is 11 residues long. The CDR3 is CSFGDTYEQYF. The CDR3 DNA is TGCAGCTTTGGGGACACGTACGAGCAGTACTTC.

The chain combines TRBV6-5 with TRBJ2-7; TRBD2 matches 8 bases. The V and J ends lost 10 bases and 2 bases, in that order; junction bases with no gene match: 7. Germline assignment: CDR1 MNHEY and CDR2 SVGAGI. The length of the CDR3 is 13 residues. DNA of the CDR3: TGTGCCACCCGAGCCGGGGGGGCCTACGAGCAGTACTTC. It translates to CATRAGGAYEQYF.